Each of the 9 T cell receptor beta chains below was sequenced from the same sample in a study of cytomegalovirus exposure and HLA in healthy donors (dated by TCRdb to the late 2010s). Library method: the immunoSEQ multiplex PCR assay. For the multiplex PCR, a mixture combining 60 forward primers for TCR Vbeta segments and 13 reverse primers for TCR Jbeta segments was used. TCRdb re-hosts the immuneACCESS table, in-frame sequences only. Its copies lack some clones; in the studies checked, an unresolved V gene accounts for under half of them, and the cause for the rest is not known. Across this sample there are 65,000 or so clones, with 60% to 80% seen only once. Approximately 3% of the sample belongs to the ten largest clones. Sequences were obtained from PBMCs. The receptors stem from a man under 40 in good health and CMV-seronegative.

The CDR3 is CASSLGTSIDNEQFF. The CDR3 DNA reads TGTGCCAGCAGCTTGGGGACTAGCATCGACAATGAGCAGTTCTTC. The chain couples TRBV5-8 to TRBJ2-1, with 8 bases aligning to TRBD2. Germline-derived CDR1 and CDR2 are SGHTS and YDEGEE. Unmatched junction bases numbered 4, after V lost 0 bases and J lost 5 bases. The CDR3 is 15 residues long. Full variable domain (missing parts from reference TRBV5-8 and TRBJ2-1): EAGVTQSPTHLIKTRGQQATLRCSPISGHTSVYWYQQALGLGLQFLLWYDEGEERNRGNFPPRFSGRQFPNYSSELNVNALELEDSALYLCASSLGTSIDNEQFFGPGTRLTVL.

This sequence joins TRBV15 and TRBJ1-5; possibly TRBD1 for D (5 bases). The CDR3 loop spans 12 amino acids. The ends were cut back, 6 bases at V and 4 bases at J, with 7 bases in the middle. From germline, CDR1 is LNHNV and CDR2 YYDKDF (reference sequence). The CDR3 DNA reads TGTGCCACCAGACGGGGGAATCAGCCCCAGCATTTT. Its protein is CATRRGNQPQHF.

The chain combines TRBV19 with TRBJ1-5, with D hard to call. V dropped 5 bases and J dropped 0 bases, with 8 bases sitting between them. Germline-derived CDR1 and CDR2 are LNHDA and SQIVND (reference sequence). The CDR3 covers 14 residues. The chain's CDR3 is CASSRDYSNQPQHF. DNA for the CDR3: TGTGCCAGTAGTCGAGACTATAGCAATCAGCCCCAGCATTTT.

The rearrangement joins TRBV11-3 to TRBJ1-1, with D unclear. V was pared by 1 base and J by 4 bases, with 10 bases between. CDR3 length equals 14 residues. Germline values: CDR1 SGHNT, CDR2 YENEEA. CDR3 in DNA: TGTGCCAGCAGCTTAGGGGAGGGTGGCACTGAAGCTTTCTTT. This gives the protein CASSLGEGGTEAFF.

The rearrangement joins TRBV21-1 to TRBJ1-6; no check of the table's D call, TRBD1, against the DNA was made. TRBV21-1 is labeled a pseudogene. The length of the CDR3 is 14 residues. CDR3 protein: CASRATGGNSPLHF. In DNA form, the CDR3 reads TGTGCCAGCAGGGCGACAGGGGGGAATTCACCCCTCCACTTT.

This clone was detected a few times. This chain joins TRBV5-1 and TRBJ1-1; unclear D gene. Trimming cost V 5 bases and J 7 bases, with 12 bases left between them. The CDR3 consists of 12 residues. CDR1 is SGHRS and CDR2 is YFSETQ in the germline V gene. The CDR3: CASRDSVVEAFF. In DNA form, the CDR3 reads TGCGCCAGCAGGGACTCGGTTGTTGAAGCTTTCTTT.

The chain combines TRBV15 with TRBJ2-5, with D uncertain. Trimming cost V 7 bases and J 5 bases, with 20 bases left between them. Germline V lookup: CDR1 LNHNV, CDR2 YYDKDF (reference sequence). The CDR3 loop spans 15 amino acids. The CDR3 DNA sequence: TGTGCCACCATGCCTTACAGCAGAGATTTGGAGACCCAGTACTTC. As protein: CATMPYSRDLETQYF.

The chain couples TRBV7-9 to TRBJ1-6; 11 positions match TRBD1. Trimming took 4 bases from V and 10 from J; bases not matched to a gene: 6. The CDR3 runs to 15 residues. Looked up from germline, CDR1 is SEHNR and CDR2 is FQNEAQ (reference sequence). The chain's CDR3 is CASSWGQGERSPLHF. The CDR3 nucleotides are TGTGCCAGCAGCTGGGGACAGGGGGAACGGTCACCCCTCCACTTT.

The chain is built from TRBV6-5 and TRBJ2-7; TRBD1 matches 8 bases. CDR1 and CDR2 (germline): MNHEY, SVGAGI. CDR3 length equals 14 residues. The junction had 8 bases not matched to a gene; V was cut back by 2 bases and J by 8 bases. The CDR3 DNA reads TGTGCCAGCAGTTACAACGAGGGACAGGCTAAGCAGTACTTC. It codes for CASSYNEGQAKQYF.